This entry lists 20 T cell receptor beta chains sequenced from one sample in a study of T cell changes during pregnancy in multiple sclerosis. This table comes from immunoSEQ multiplex PCR, and its TCRdb copy is limited to in-frame clones, with some not included. Of 69,000 or so clones listed, approximately 92% are singletons. The source was peripheral blood, collected in the third trimester of pregnancy. Source of these receptors: a female donor in good health, enrolled as a control in a pregnancy study.

The gene calls are TRBV19 and TRBJ1-4; D is unresolved. CDR3 length: 12 residues. Germline values: CDR1 LNHDA, CDR2 SQIVND (reference sequence). V lost 4 bases and J lost 4, with 4 bases in between. The CDR3 here is CASSRSNEKLFF. The CDR3 DNA sequence: TGTGCCAGTAGTAGGAGTAATGAAAAACTGTTTTTT.

This clone has only one observation. The chain recombines TRBV27 with TRBJ2-7; D might be TRBD2 (6 bases). V lost 6 bases to trimming and J lost 7 bases, with 25 bases between them. CDR1 and CDR2 (germline): MNHEY, SMNVEV (reference sequence). The CDR3 loop spans 16 amino acids. The CDR3 bases are TGTGCCAGCAGGCCTGGCCGGGGGAGTTTCTCTCGGGAGCAGTACTTC. This codes for CASRPGRGSFSREQYF.

The CDR3: CASSLKGLAGRSTDTQYF. The DNA of the CDR3 is TGTGCCAGCAGCTTAAAGGGACTAGCGGGGCGGAGCACAGATACGCAGTATTTT. V is TRBV7-9 and J is TRBJ2-3; 13 bases agree with TRBD2. This CDR3 has 18 residues. V gave up 2 bases and J gave up 0 bases; unmatched junction bases: 5. In germline, CDR1 is SEHNR, CDR2 FQNEAQ (reference sequence).

The table lists this clone with a count of one. The V gene is TRBV4-1, the J gene TRBJ2-5; 12 nucleotides line up with TRBD2. CDR1 and CDR2 (germline): MGHRA, YSYEKL. V lost 1 base and J lost 5; bases outside the gene matches: 8. The CDR3 sequence is 17 residues long. The CDR3 spells CASSQVPLAGGHETQYF. The CDR3 DNA reads as TGCGCCAGCAGCCAAGTGCCCCTAGCGGGGGGGCACGAGACCCAGTACTTC.

The chain recombines TRBV4-2 with TRBJ2-1, with 11 nucleotides matching TRBD2. The ends lost 5 bases at V and 7 bases at J; junction bases unmatched: 7. Germline loops: CDR1 LGHNA, CDR2 YNFKEQ. CDR3 length: 15 amino acids. CDR3 sequence (DNA): TGTGCCAGCAGCGGTAGCGGGAGGGCCTCTAATGAGCAGTTCTTC. Translating gives CASSGSGRASNEQFF.

This chain joins TRBV7-2 and TRBJ2-3, with TRBD1 identical over 7 bases. This CDR3 contains 16 residues. Germline CDR1 SGHTA, CDR2 FQGNSA. V shed 3 bases and J 1 base; nucleotides not matched to a gene: 7. CDR3 in amino acids: CASSFTTGLGTDTQYF. The CDR3 DNA follows: TGTGCCAGCAGCTTCACGACAGGGTTGGGCACAGATACGCAGTATTTT. Using reference TRBV7-2 and TRBJ2-3 for the parts outside the CDR3, the full variable domain is GAGVSQSPSNKVTEKGKDVELRCDPISGHTALYWYRQSLGQGLEFLIYFQGNSAPDKSGLPSDRFSAERTGGSVSTLTIQRTQQEDSAVYLCASSFTTGLGTDTQYFGPGTRLTVL.

This clone was counted once. The chain employs TRBV10-2 and TRBJ1-2; D uncertain. CDR1 is WSHSY and CDR2 is SAAADI in the germline V gene. V was pared by 0 bases and J by 4 bases, with 9 bases between. This CDR3 spans 14 amino acids. The CDR3 spells CASSESRATYGYTF. CDR3 in DNA: TGCGCCAGCAGTGAGTCGAGGGCAACCTATGGCTACACCTTC.

The chain joins TRBV19 to TRBJ1-2; no reliable D call. Germline CDR1 and CDR2: LNHDA and SQIVND (reference sequence). This CDR3 spans 14 amino acids. Trimming shortened V by 3 bases and J by 8 bases, and 16 bases separated the two germline ends. Written as DNA, the CDR3 is TGTGCCAGTAGTATTGTCCCCCCGGCGGGGGGCTACACCTTC. It codes for CASSIVPPAGGYTF.

This chain connects TRBV6-4 to TRBJ2-1; possible D gene TRBD2, 5 bases. This CDR3 has 14 residues. V dropped 4 bases and J dropped 9 bases, with 16 bases sitting between them. Germline loops: CDR1 MRHNA, CDR2 SNTAGT. The CDR3 bases are TGTGCCAGCAGTGTATCGGGGTCGGTAAGTGAGCAGTTCTTC. This encodes CASSVSGSVSEQFF.

The chain is built from TRBV5-1 and TRBJ1-2; possibly TRBD1 for D (6 bases). The germline gives CDR1 SGHRS, CDR2 YFSETQ. V was shortened by 4 bases and J by 5 bases, with 12 bases between the two germline ends. The CDR3 totals 13 residues. Written as DNA, the CDR3 is TGCGCCAGCAGCGAACAGGGTGGTTATGGCTACACCTTC. Its translation is CASSEQGGYGYTF.

The chain links TRBV6-5 to TRBJ2-7; D remains unclear. The ends were cut back, 0 bases at V and 2 bases at J, with 8 bases in the middle. CDR3 length equals 14 residues. Germline lookup yields CDR1 MNHEY and CDR2 SVGAGI. The CDR3 DNA sequence: TGTGCCAGCAGTTACTCAGCGATAGCCTACGAGCAGTACTTC. It yields the protein CASSYSAIAYEQYF.

V usage is TRBV7-2 and J usage is TRBJ2-1; TRBD2 matches 14 bases. This CDR3 is built from 14 residues. V dropped 5 bases and J dropped 10; count of bases not matched to a gene: 4. CDR1 SGHTA and CDR2 FQGNSA come from the germline V gene. CDR3 sequence reads: CASSVRLAGGEQFF. CDR3 nucleotide sequence: TGTGCCAGCAGCGTCCGACTAGCGGGAGGGGAGCAGTTCTTC.

The gene calls are TRBV11-2 and TRBJ1-5, with 7 bases aligning to TRBD1. V trimming: 1 base; J trimming: 7 bases; junction bases outside the gene matches: 7. Germline V gene lookup returns CDR1 SGHAT and CDR2 FQNNGV. This CDR3 is 15 amino acids long. The CDR3 DNA follows: TGTGCCAGCAGCTTAGCCCCCACAGGGGAGCAGCCCCAGCATTTT. Amino acid sequence: CASSLAPTGEQPQHF.

The chain carries TRBV7-9 and TRBJ1-2, with 8 nucleotides matching TRBD1. Germline values: CDR1 SEHNR, CDR2 FQNEAQ (reference sequence). The CDR3 sequence is 14 residues long. The V segment lost 5 bases and the J segment 6 bases; nucleotides outside the gene matches: 8. The CDR3 sequence: CASSLQGALDGYTF. CDR3 DNA sequence: TGTGCCAGCAGCCTTCAGGGGGCTCTCGATGGCTACACCTTC.

The rearrangement uses TRBV5-1 and TRBJ2-1; a weak D match, TRBD1 (6 bases). CDR1 is SGHRS and CDR2 is YFSETQ in the germline V gene. Trimming left V 8 bases short and J 4 bases short, with 16 bases between. The CDR3 has 14 amino acids. The CDR3, as DNA: TGCGCCAGTCACGGGCAGGGGTTATACAATGAGCAGTTCTTC. It yields the protein CASHGQGLYNEQFF. Together with reference TRBV5-1 and TRBJ2-1, the CDR3 gives the full variable domain: KAGVTQTPRYLIKTRGQQVTLSCSPISGHRSVSWYQQTPGQGLQFLFEYFSETQRNKGNFPGRFSGRQFSNSRSEMNVSTLELGDSALYLCASHGQGLYNEQFFGPGTRLTVL.

The V gene is TRBV6-5, the J gene TRBJ1-6; D not certain. The germline V and J ends were trimmed by 6 bases and 8 bases, with 14 bases remaining between them. The germline V gene encodes CDR1 MNHEY and CDR2 SVGAGI. The CDR3 runs 14 residues. CDR3 sequence reads: CASRPLRGDSPLHF. CDR3 in DNA: TGTGCCAGCAGGCCGTTAAGAGGCGATTCACCCCTCCACTTT.

The rearrangement joins TRBV19 to TRBJ1-5; no reliable D call. Germline lookup yields CDR1 LNHDA and CDR2 SQIVND (reference sequence). This CDR3 is built from 11 residues. V lost 4 bases and J 9 bases, leaving 7 bases between the germline ends. The CDR3 bases are TGTGCCAGTAGTAGGGGAGGGCCCCAGCATTTT. Its translation is CASSRGGPQHF.

This rearrangement joins TRBV10-1 to TRBJ1-4, with D maybe TRBD1 (5 bases). The V end was cut by 7 bases, the J end by 0 bases, with 18 bases between. Germline assignment: CDR1 WNHNN and CDR2 SYGVQD (reference sequence). The CDR3 has 17 amino acids. The CDR3 is CASTRVQVGATNEKLFF. The CDR3, as DNA: TGCGCCAGCACCCGGGTACAGGTCGGTGCAACTAATGAAAAACTGTTTTTT.

The V and J genes are TRBV23-1 and TRBJ2-1; 8 positions agree with TRBD2. TRBV23-1 is classed as an ORF, of uncertain function. Losses at the gene ends were 4 bases for V and 0 bases for J; bases not matched to a gene: 11. This CDR3 is built from 18 residues. The CDR3 nucleotides read TGCGCCAGCAGTCCAGGTTATAGCGGGAACAACTCCTACAATGAGCAGTTCTTC. Residues: CASSPGYSGNNSYNEQFF.

This chain uses TRBV15 with TRBJ2-4; 7 positions agree with TRBD2. The CDR3 consists of 14 residues. Germline V lookup: CDR1 LNHNV, CDR2 YYDKDF (reference sequence). The ends lost 8 bases at V and 5 bases at J; junction bases unmatched: 9. CDR3 in DNA: TGTGCCACCCAGCGGGATCACGGCGAAAACATTCAGTACTTC. Amino acids: CATQRDHGENIQYF.